The clone carrying this T cell receptor (beta chain) has more than one count but fewer than ten. Antigen specificity is unknown. The germline gives CDR1 LGHDT, CDR2 YNNKEL (reference sequence). V gave up 0 bases and J gave up 5 bases, with 13 bases separating them. This CDR3 region has 16 residues. Amplified regions were TCR beta CDR3 sequences from RNA transcripts. The HTBI primer set served for first-round RT-PCR of the TCR CDR3. TCRdb reanalysed the multiplex PCR reads using MiXCR and keeps one entry per CDR3 protein. The sample lists around 610,000 distinct CDR3 sequences, 14% to 15% occurring once. The data are from a study of T cells in Graves' hyperthyroidism and ophthalmopathy. In the study overall: Peripheral blood was acquired at first diagnosis, ahead of any therapy whatsoever. Study-wide results and limits: A 13 V-J signature model discriminated ophthalmopathy versus stable hyperthyroidism.

The source is a woman aged 40-49 years with Graves' ophthalmopathy. The sample comprised blood. The V and J genes are TRBV3-1 and TRBJ2-2; D not resolved. The CDR3 reads CASSQDPATWTGELFF. The CDR3 DNA is TGTGCCAGCAGCCAAGATCCGGCAACCTGGACCGGGGAGCTGTTTTTT.